These 29 T cell receptor beta chains originate from one sample sequenced in a study of shared clonotypes between healthy human individuals. Data came from immunoSEQ multiplex PCR; TCRdb stores just in-frame clones and leaves some out. This repertoire shows over 2 million clones, roughly 95% found once; its top ten account for 0.13%. Sequences were obtained from naive CD4+ T cells sorted from blood. This sample's subset: CD45RA+ positively selected. The receptors originated from a man aged 18 to 30 in good health.

V usage is TRBV10-1 and J usage is TRBJ1-4; D gene unclear. The ends were cut back, 9 bases at V and 11 bases at J, with 16 bases in the middle. The germline CDR1 and CDR2 sequences are WNHNN and SYGVQD (reference sequence). The CDR3 extends over 12 amino acids. CDR3 bases: TGCGCCAGTAGGAGTTCATCCGGGAAACTGTTTTTT. Protein: CASRSSSGKLFF.

V and J are TRBV10-3 and TRBJ2-7; 8 bases are shared with TRBD1. The CDR3 runs to 13 residues. The V gene end was trimmed by 5 bases and the J gene end by 4 bases; junction bases not matched to a gene: 4. Germline lookup yields CDR1 ENHRY and CDR2 SYGVKD. The CDR3 region has the DNA TGTGCCATCAGTTCGACAGGGGCGTACGAGCAGTACTTC. This sequence encodes CAISSTGAYEQYF.

J is TRBJ1-6 and V is TRBV11-2, with D possibly being TRBD1 (5 bases). This CDR3 is built from 14 residues. Trimming removed 5 bases from V and 9 bases from J, with 14 bases in between. Germline V gene sequence: CDR1 SGHAT, CDR2 FQNNGV. CDR3 DNA sequence: TGTGCCAGCAGCCCCCCGACAGCGAGTTCACCCCTCCACTTT. It is translated as CASSPPTASSPLHF.

This chain joins TRBV6-5 and TRBJ1-5; 7 nucleotides line up with TRBD1. V trimming: 5 bases; J trimming: 5 bases; junction bases outside the gene matches: 9. The CDR3 is 15 residues long. Germline loops: CDR1 MNHEY, CDR2 SVGAGI. CDR3 DNA: TGTGCCAGCAGTCCCTCATGGGACAGCTATCAGCCCCAGCATTTT. It is translated as CASSPSWDSYQPQHF.

The DNA of the CDR3 is TGTGCCTGGAGTCAGACAGGAACGGATCAGCCCCAGCATTTT. It codes for CAWSQTGTDQPQHF. The chain links TRBV30 to TRBJ1-5, with a tentative D call TRBD1 (6 bases). Between the trimmed V and J ends, which lost 2 bases and 5 bases, there was a span of 13 bases. CDR1 is GTSNPN and CDR2 is SVGIG in the germline V gene (reference sequence). The length of the CDR3 is 14 residues.

The V call is TRBV9, the J call TRBJ2-7; 13 bases line up with TRBD2. CDR3 length: 20 residues. Germline V gives CDR1 SGDLS, CDR2 YYNGEE. V shed 0 bases, J shed 4 bases, and the junction held 16 bases outside the gene matches. CDR3 residues: CASSVAFEGLAGNSEYEQYF. CDR3 DNA: TGTGCCAGCAGCGTAGCGTTCGAGGGACTAGCGGGAAACAGCGAGTACGAGCAGTACTTC.

This rearrangement joins TRBV13 to TRBJ2-3; D is unresolved. Germline V gene lookup returns CDR1 PRHDT and CDR2 FYEKMQ (reference sequence). The CDR3 runs 13 residues. With 3 bases removed from V and 1 base from J, the gap between germline ends came to 5 bases. In DNA form, the CDR3 reads TGTGCCAGCAGCTTGAAGGGCACAGATACGCAGTATTTT. Its translation is CASSLKGTDTQYF.

The chain carries TRBV28 and TRBJ1-2, with 8 bases aligning to TRBD1. CDR3 length: 15 residues. Trimming at V came to 3 bases and at J to 0 bases, leaving 3 bases not matched to a gene. CDR1 is MDHEN, CDR2 SYDVKM, per germline. DNA of the CDR3: TGTGCCAGCAGTTTTGGGGACAGGACTAACTATGGCTACACCTTC. It encodes CASSFGDRTNYGYTF.

On this clone itself: Other DNA sequences of this sample code for an identical CDR3. V is TRBV5-1 and J is TRBJ2-3; 8 nucleotides line up with TRBD1. The CDR3 has 15 residues. Per the germline V gene, CDR1 is SGHRS and CDR2 is YFSETQ. V lost 4 bases to trimming and J lost 0 bases; unmatched junction nucleotides: 4. CDR3 nucleotides: TGCGCCAGCAGCCCTGGACAGGGCAGCACAGATACGCAGTATTTT. It codes for CASSPGQGSTDTQYF.

This chain links TRBV6-5 with TRBJ2-5; weak D call: TRBD1 (7 bases). Germline CDR1 is MNHEY and CDR2 is SVGAGI. V was trimmed by 6 bases and J by 5 bases, leaving 13 bases between them. The CDR3 covers 13 residues. The CDR3 reads CASRQGGVETQYF. The CDR3, as DNA: TGTGCCAGCAGGCAGGGGGGCGTGGAGACCCAGTACTTC.

The gene calls are TRBV11-2 and TRBJ1-2; a possible D gene is TRBD1 (6 bases). CDR1 SGHAT and CDR2 FQNNGV come from the germline V gene. V was clipped by 5 bases and J by 8 bases, with 21 bases between them. The CDR3 is 15 residues long. The CDR3 DNA sequence: TGTGCCAGCAGCCCCACAAGCGGGGGGGCGCGGGGCTACACCTTC. Residues: CASSPTSGGARGYTF.

The CDR3 coding sequence is TGTGCCACCGACAGGGCCAAAGAGACCCAGTACTTC. Its translation: CATDRAKETQYF. This chain joins TRBV30 and TRBJ2-5; 7 bases agree with TRBD1. After removal of 8 bases from V and 3 bases from J, the junction contained 6 bases not matched to a gene. This CDR3 has 12 residues. The V gene's germline CDR1 is GTSNPN and CDR2 SVGIG (reference sequence).

J is TRBJ1-3 and V is TRBV5-4; TRBD1 is a possible D gene (6 bases). CDR3 size: 15 residues. The V end was cut by 7 bases, the J end by 0 bases, with 14 bases between. Germline V gene lookup returns CDR1 SGHNT and CDR2 YYREEE (reference sequence). The CDR3 sequence is CASQPGANSGNTIYF. The CDR3 DNA reads TGTGCCAGCCAACCGGGGGCAAACTCTGGAAACACCATATATTTT.

Points on this clone: Other DNA sequences of this sample code for an identical CDR3. V gene TRBV9 combines with J gene TRBJ2-5; tentatively, D is TRBD2 (5 bases). The CDR3 extends over 14 amino acids. The V gene's germline CDR1 is SGDLS and CDR2 YYNGEE. The germline V and J ends were trimmed by 0 bases and 5 bases, with 11 bases remaining between them. The chain's CDR3 is CASSVGGGGETQYF. The CDR3 DNA sequence: TGTGCCAGCAGCGTAGGCGGTGGAGGCGAGACCCAGTACTTC. Supplemented by reference TRBV9 and TRBJ2-5, the full variable domain reads DSGVTQTPKHLITATGQRVTLRCSPRSGDLSVYWYQQSLDQGLQFLIQYYNGEERAKGNILERFSAQQFPDLHSELNLSSLELGDSALYFCASSVGGGGETQYFGPGTRLLVL.

V and J are TRBV9 and TRBJ1-2, with no clear D. CDR1 and CDR2 (germline): SGDLS, YYNGEE. The CDR3 totals 14 residues. The V and J ends lost 2 bases and 1 base respectively, with 9 bases between them. The CDR3 reads CASSVGGLNYGYTF. The CDR3 DNA reads TGTGCCAGCAGCGTTGGAGGGCTTAACTATGGCTACACCTTC.

This chain connects TRBV2 to TRBJ1-5; TRBD1 matches 9 bases. The germline gives CDR1 SNHLY, CDR2 FYNNEI. Germline trimming cut 6 bases from V and 0 bases from J; bases unmatched to any gene: 3. The CDR3 loop spans 15 amino acids. The CDR3 loop is CASSWDRDSNQPQHF. In DNA form, the CDR3 reads TGTGCCAGCAGCTGGGACAGGGATAGCAATCAGCCCCAGCATTTT.

The chain combines TRBV10-3 with TRBJ2-1; tentative D call: TRBD2 (5 bases). V dropped 4 bases and J dropped 7 bases, with 11 bases sitting between them. CDR1 is ENHRY and CDR2 is SYGVKD in the germline V gene. The CDR3 has 13 residues. This CDR3 is CAISAGRENEQFF. The CDR3 region has the DNA TGTGCCATCAGTGCCGGTAGGGAGAATGAGCAGTTCTTC.

This chain uses TRBV27 with TRBJ1-5; the match to TRBD1 covers 9 bases. The ends lost 5 bases at V and 1 base at J; junction bases unmatched: 9. Per the germline V gene, CDR1 is MNHEY and CDR2 is SMNVEV (reference sequence). CDR3 length: 17 residues. CDR3 loop: CASSLRGTGKSNQPQHF. CDR3 nucleotides: TGTGCCAGCAGTCTTCGCGGGACAGGGAAGAGCAATCAGCCCCAGCATTTT.

The chain carries TRBV9 and TRBJ2-5, with TRBD1 identical over 9 bases. V shed 3 bases and J 1 base; nucleotides not matched to a gene: 7. The CDR3 length is 16 residues. Germline loops: CDR1 SGDLS, CDR2 YYNGEE. The CDR3 coding sequence is TGTGCCAGCAGCGCCAAGGGGGGACAGGGCCAAGAGACCCAGTACTTC. Protein: CASSAKGGQGQETQYF.

This chain joins TRBV11-2 and TRBJ1-1, with 7 positions matching TRBD1. This CDR3 spans 13 amino acids. Looked up from germline, CDR1 is SGHAT and CDR2 is FQNNGV. V lost 2 bases to trimming and J lost 9 bases; unmatched junction nucleotides: 6. The CDR3 nucleotides read TGTGCCAGCAGCTTACTTTCAGGGGGAAAAGCTTTCTTT. Protein sequence: CASSLLSGGKAFF.

This clone was recorded once. The chain joins TRBV7-9 to TRBJ1-5, with 7 bases matching TRBD1. The CDR3 is 18 residues long. From germline, CDR1 is SEHNR and CDR2 FQNEAQ (reference sequence). V was clipped by 0 bases and J by 0 bases; unmatched bases: 8. CDR3: CASSLAAGGRFSNQPQHF. CDR3 DNA: TGTGCCAGCAGCTTAGCCGCAGGGGGTCGTTTTAGCAATCAGCCCCAGCATTTT.

This chain joins TRBV15 and TRBJ1-6; 7 bases agree with TRBD1. Trimming took 5 bases from V and 6 from J; bases not matched to a gene: 4. The germline CDR1 and CDR2 sequences are LNHNV and YYDKDF (reference sequence). This CDR3 is built from 14 residues. The CDR3, as DNA: TGTGCCACCAGCCAGGGACAGTTTAATTCACCCCTCCACTTT. It is translated as CATSQGQFNSPLHF.

The CDR3 is CASASSGSFGTSRLKETQYF. The CDR3 nucleotides are TGTGCTAGTGCCTCAAGTGGTTCTTTCGGGACTAGCAGACTCAAAGAGACCCAGTACTTC. The chain recombines TRBV12-5 with TRBJ2-5; 9 nucleotides match TRBD2. V dropped 7 bases and J dropped 3; count of bases not matched to a gene: 24. From germline, CDR1 is LGHNT and CDR2 FRNRAP. The CDR3 extends over 20 amino acids.

The chain employs TRBV5-5 and TRBJ2-1, with TRBD2 matching over 10 bases. V shed 0 bases, J shed 4 bases, and the junction held 10 bases outside the gene matches. This CDR3 comprises 18 residues. Germline V CDR1 and CDR2: SGHKS, YYEKEE (reference sequence). This chain's CDR3 is CASSLEGSGGSMYNEQFF. In DNA form, the CDR3 reads TGTGCCAGCAGCTTGGAAGGTAGCGGGGGGTCTATGTACAATGAGCAGTTCTTC. The variable domain in full, with the rest retrieved from reference TRBV5-5 and TRBJ2-1, is DAGVTQSPTHLIKTRGQQVTLRCSPISGHKSVSWYQQVLGQGPQFIFQYYEKEERGRGNFPDRFSARQFPNYSSELNVNALLLGDSALYLCASSLEGSGGSMYNEQFFGPGTRLTVL.

The chain has TRBV6-1 and TRBJ1-1, with a weak D call TRBD1 (5 bases). Germline assignment: CDR1 MNHNS and CDR2 SASEGT. The CDR3 covers 13 residues. V was trimmed by 7 bases and J by 1 base, leaving 10 bases between them. The CDR3 nucleotides are TGTGCCAGCAAAGGACATACGAACACTGAAGCTTTCTTT. It translates to CASKGHTNTEAFF.

V usage is TRBV5-1 and J usage is TRBJ1-3, with D hard to call. This CDR3 contains 16 residues. The germline V and J ends were trimmed by 0 bases and 0 bases, with 10 bases remaining between them. Germline values: CDR1 SGHRS, CDR2 YFSETQ. DNA for the CDR3: TGCGCCAGCAGCTTGGCACCACAATACTCTGGAAACACCATATATTTT. Translating gives CASSLAPQYSGNTIYF.

The CDR3 DNA is TGTGCCAGCGGGGCAGAAGAGACCCAGTACTTC. It encodes CASGAEETQYF. V and J are TRBV2 and TRBJ2-5; a possible D gene is TRBD1 (5 bases). Trimming left V 8 bases short and J 3 bases short, with 7 bases between. Germline loops: CDR1 SNHLY, CDR2 FYNNEI. The CDR3 contains 11 residues. Combining the CDR3 with reference TRBV2 and TRBJ2-5 gives the whole variable domain EPEVTQTPSHQVTQMGQEVILRCVPISNHLYFYWYRQILGQKVEFLVSFYNNEISEKSEIFDDQFSVERPDGSNFTLKIRSTKLEDSAMYFCASGAEETQYFGPGTRLLVL.

DNA for the CDR3: TGTGCCACCAGCAGAGATCTAGCCTCCTACAATGAGCAGTTCTTC. Its translation: CATSRDLASYNEQFF. The chain employs TRBV15 and TRBJ2-1; tentatively, D is TRBD2 (5 bases). Per the germline V gene, CDR1 is LNHNV and CDR2 is YYDKDF (reference sequence). This CDR3 is 15 amino acids long. Deletions cut 0 bases from V and 0 bases from J, with 6 bases between.

The CDR3 spells CASSHSSRRSSGNTIYF. Written as DNA, the CDR3 is TGCGCCAGCAGCCATTCTAGCCGGAGGTCCTCTGGAAACACCATATATTTT. This chain uses TRBV4-1 with TRBJ1-3; D call uncertain. The CDR3 has 17 residues. Germline CDR1 is MGHRA and CDR2 is YSYEKL. Trimming stripped 3 bases from V and 0 bases from J, with 15 bases between.